Here is one T cell receptor (beta chain) with its context. Assay: immunoSEQ multiplex PCR; the TCRdb copy retains only in-frame clones and omits some. The sample carries 170,000 or so clones, more than 80% recorded once. Germline lookup yields CDR1 GTSNPN and CDR2 SVGIG (reference sequence). There are 15 residues in the CDR3. With 1 base removed from V and 8 bases from J, the gap between germline ends came to 15 bases. The sample originates from a study of blood T cell repertoires in COVID-19. Across the study: Acute-phase and convalescent COVID-19 samples originated in the United States, Italy and Spain.

Participants spanned ages about 18 to 100 years and resided in some 22 US areas. Recovery among Cohort 3 donors was established by two negative PCRs, clearance, or symptom resolution. The origin of this receptor is a middle-aged man who had recovered from COVID-19. This rearrangement joins TRBV30 to TRBJ1-6, with D possibly matching TRBD1 (6 bases). The sample taken for sequencing was PBMCs or T cells enriched from blood (not recorded which). The CDR3 DNA is TGTGCCTGGAGTGCGCGGGGGGCTGGATATTCACCCCTCCACTTT. It translates to CAWSARGAGYSPLHF.